Listed here is a single T cell receptor beta chain. There is no known antigen for this receptor. No much larger clone is present one base from it, and per-base qualities are unavailable. The data are from a study of response to subunit inactivated influenza vaccine listed by TCRdb under 2018. Context from the whole study: Deep quantitative profiling of the T cell receptor repertoire was used in the study to follow responses to a trivalent subunit inactivated influenza vaccine. General findings and caveats noted by the study authors: According to the authors, only a limited number of new T cells may be recruited by each seasonal influenza vaccination.

Preparation of the library involved RT-PCR. Sequencing took place on an Illumina HiSeq 2500. Using fastp trimming at Q25 and MiXCR clonotype assembly, TCRdb reanalyzed the public sequencing data and kept in-frame beta chains. CDR3 protein sequences are deduplicated, and each keeps its most common genes and DNA. This sample has 750,000 to 850,000 distinct CDR3 sequences in its table, and roughly 20% of those were observed once. The ten largest clones add up to roughly 10% of the sample. This specimen consisted of PBMCs from blood, obtained 5 days after vaccination. The source of this sequence is a man aged 45-60 years who received an inactivated influenza vaccine. Donor details come from another sample of the same person, matched by shared clones.

The DNA sequence is given as TGTGCCAGCAGCGGGGGACAGGGTGGGAGAGTAACGGACAATGAGCAGTTCTTC. This codes for CASSGGQGGRVTDNEQFF. The rearrangement joined TRBV9 to TRBJ2-1, with 9 central nucleotides matching TRBD1. Looking up the germline V gene yields CDR1 SGDLS and CDR2 YYNGEE. The CDR3 contains 18 residues, cysteine and phenylalanine counted. This entry keeps only the CDR3 DNA: 54 bases, framed from base 1. Unmatched junction bases come to 15, with V trimmed by 3 bases and J by 5 bases.